This T cell receptor beta chain was recovered during a study of blood T cells in healthy people across ages. The wider study: The capture of about one barcoded beta molecule per two T cells was achieved by template switching.

Study observations and caveats: Estimates drawn from one million T cells were deemed to understate diversity.

Trimming at V came to 8 bases and at J to 7 bases, leaving 15 bases not matched to a gene. Looked up from germline, CDR1 is MNHEY and CDR2 is SVGEGT. This CDR3 comprises 16 residues. With a J-beta primer mix and a sample-barcoded 5' primer, a second PCR ran about 6 to 11 cycles. TCRdb independently ran MiXCR on the 5' RACE reads; one entry per CDR3 protein. The sample yields approximately 1.5 million distinct CDR3 sequences, approximately 43% seen once. In its sample, this clonotype was seen a few times. Its antigen is as yet unknown. The sample comprised blood. This chain links TRBV6-2 or TRBV6-3 with TRBJ2-1; 9 bases line up with TRBD2. The origin of this receptor is a woman between 18 and 29 years old in good health. DNA for the CDR3: TGTGCCAGCGACTCCCGCGTTGCGGGAGGGCCAAATGAGCAGTTCTTC. Translated: CASDSRVAGGPNEQFF.